Listed below are T cell receptor beta chains from one sample, sequenced in a study of control samples from healthy donors and cancer patients. Using immunoSEQ multiplex PCR, the repertoire was profiled, and TCRdb retains in-frame clones only, with some absent. The table includes under 85,000 clones, 75% to 85% detected once. Sequencing used PBMCs. These receptors were taken from a man in his fifties or sixties with head and neck cancer. CDR3s include the opening cysteine and the closing phenylalanine or tryptophan. A D gene is named only where the DNA matches it firmly. Only part of the rows carry a size: once, few, many, or a class if the clone is expanded.

CDR3: CASSESSGSFPDTQYF; DNA: TGTGCCAGCAGTGAAAGTAGCGGGAGCTTCCCGGATACGCAGTATTTT; length: 16; D: TRBD2; size: NA; J: TRBJ2-3; V: TRBV25-1
CDR3: CASSISGEGRTEAFF; DNA: TGTGCCAGTAGTATTAGCGGGGAGGGTCGCACTGAAGCTTTCTTT; length: 15; D: NA; size: NA; J: TRBJ1-1; V: TRBV19
CDR3: CAWRSFGGSGNTIYF; DNA: TGTGCCTGGCGATCCTTTGGGGGCTCTGGAAACACCATATATTTT; length: 15; D: NA; size: NA; J: TRBJ1-3; V: TRBV30
CDR3: CASSIKLSYEQYF; DNA: TGTGCCAGTAGTATAAAGCTATCCTACGAGCAGTACTTC; length: 13; D: NA; size: NA; J: TRBJ2-7; V: TRBV19
CDR3: CASSLILRTGELFF; DNA: TGCGCCAGCAGCTTGATCCTCCGGACCGGGGAGCTGTTTTTT; length: 14; D: NA; size: NA; J: TRBJ2-2; V: TRBV5-1
CDR3: CASSSSGGIRGTGELFF; DNA: TGTGCCAGCAGTTCGAGCGGGGGGATCCGGGGGACCGGGGAGCTGTTTTTT; length: 17; D: TRBD2; size: NA; J: TRBJ2-2; V: TRBV6-2/TRBV6-3
CDR3: CASSLGTSGSPELFF; DNA: TGTGCCAGCAGCTTAGGGACTAGCGGGTCCCCCGAGCTGTTTTTT; length: 15; D: TRBD2; size: NA; J: TRBJ2-2; V: TRBV5-4
CDR3: CASSFGTGGARQETQYF; DNA: TGTGCCAGCAGCTTCGGGACAGGGGGCGCGCGGCAAGAGACCCAGTACTTC; length: 17; D: TRBD1; size: NA; J: TRBJ2-5; V: TRBV5-8
CDR3: CASSQDGQGHQPQHF; DNA: TGTGCCAGCAGCCAAGATGGGCAGGGACATCAGCCCCAGCATTTT; length: 15; D: NA; size: NA; J: TRBJ1-5; V: TRBV3-1/TRBV3-2
CDR3: CASSVSGALRTEAFF; DNA: TGTGCCAGCAGCGTTAGCGGCGCATTAAGGACTGAAGCTTTCTTT; length: 15; D: NA; size: once; J: TRBJ1-1; V: TRBV9
CDR3: CASSLYGVGPYEQYF; DNA: TGTGCCAGCAGCTTGTATGGGGTCGGTCCCTACGAGCAGTACTTC; length: 15; D: NA; size: NA; J: TRBJ2-7; V: TRBV5-6
CDR3: CAWTAGLNTGELFF; DNA: TGTGCCTGGACCGCGGGCCTGAACACCGGGGAGCTGTTTTTT; length: 14; D: NA; size: NA; J: TRBJ2-2; V: TRBV30
CDR3: CASASSSGSTGELFF; DNA: TGCGCCAGCGCGAGCTCGAGCGGGTCAACCGGGGAGCTGTTTTTT; length: 15; D: NA; size: NA; J: TRBJ2-2; V: TRBV10-1
CDR3: CASSQGPLAGGVNNEQFF; DNA: TGCGCCAGCAGCCAAGGCCCACTAGCGGGAGGGGTTAACAATGAGCAGTTCTTC; length: 18; D: TRBD2; size: NA; J: TRBJ2-1; V: TRBV4-1
CDR3: CASSPPYRGQETQYF; DNA: TGTGCCAGCAGCCCGCCCTACAGGGGGCAGGAGACCCAGTACTTC; length: 15; D: TRBD1; size: NA; J: TRBJ2-5; V: TRBV7-9
CDR3: CAWSLASAGEQYF; DNA: TGTGCCTGGAGTCTCGCTAGCGCGGGGGAGCAGTACTTC; length: 13; D: NA; size: NA; J: TRBJ2-7; V: TRBV30
CDR3: CASSSVGGFAEAFF; DNA: TGTGCCAGCAGCTCAGTGGGGGGCTTCGCTGAAGCTTTCTTT; length: 14; D: NA; size: NA; J: TRBJ1-1; V: TRBV11-1
CDR3: CASSLPDPDEQYF; DNA: TGTGCCAGCAGTTTACCAGATCCGGACGAGCAGTACTTC; length: 13; D: NA; size: NA; J: TRBJ2-7; V: TRBV28
CDR3: CASRGQHGDNQPQHF; DNA: TGTGCCAGCAGAGGGCAGCATGGGGACAATCAGCCCCAGCATTTT; length: 15; D: NA; size: NA; J: TRBJ1-5; V: TRBV2
CDR3: CATSGLAENNEQFF; DNA: TGTGCCACCAGTGGACTAGCGGAGAACAATGAGCAGTTCTTC; length: 14; D: TRBD2; size: NA; J: TRBJ2-1; V: TRBV24-1
CDR3: CASSPRGREAFF; DNA: TGTGCCAGCAGTCCCCGGGGCCGTGAAGCTTTCTTT; length: 12; D: NA; size: NA; J: TRBJ1-1; V: TRBV12-3/TRBV12-4
CDR3: CASSLGQAGEQYF; DNA: TGCGCCAGCAGCTTGGGACAGGCAGGCGAGCAGTACTTC; length: 13; D: NA; size: few; J: TRBJ2-7; V: TRBV5-1
CDR3: CSVEGPGVSSYNEQFF; DNA: TGCAGCGTTGAAGGTCCAGGGGTGAGCTCCTACAATGAGCAGTTCTTC; length: 16; D: NA; size: NA; J: TRBJ2-1; V: TRBV29-1
CDR3: CASSPGTGNQPQHF; DNA: TGCGCCAGCAGCCCCGGGACCGGCAATCAGCCCCAGCATTTT; length: 14; D: NA; size: NA; J: TRBJ1-5; V: TRBV5-1
CDR3: CASSLGHSKLYEQYF; DNA: TGTGCCAGCAGTTTAGGCCACAGCAAACTCTACGAGCAGTACTTC; length: 15; D: NA; size: NA; J: TRBJ2-7; V: TRBV28
CDR3: CASSEGNRAGNTIYF; DNA: TGTGCCAGCAGTGAAGGGAACAGGGCTGGAAACACCATATATTTT; length: 15; D: NA; size: NA; J: TRBJ1-3; V: TRBV25-1
CDR3: CASSFVEGQPQHF; DNA: TGTGCCAGCAGTTTTGTGGAGGGTCAGCCCCAGCATTTT; length: 13; D: NA; size: NA; J: TRBJ1-5; V: TRBV12-3/TRBV12-4
CDR3: CASSPRRKREGPSEDTQYF; DNA: TGTGCCAGCAGCCCCAGACGTAAGCGGGAGGGCCCAAGTGAAGATACGCAGTATTTT; length: 19; D: TRBD2; size: once; J: TRBJ2-3; V: TRBV7-9
CDR3: CASSLGGTRSQPQHF; DNA: TGCGCCAGCAGCTTGGGGGGGACGCGAAGTCAGCCCCAGCATTTT; length: 15; D: NA; size: NA; J: TRBJ1-5; V: TRBV5-1
CDR3: CASSGRVRSGRARADTQYF; DNA: TGTGCCAGCAGCGGCCGGGTTAGGAGCGGGAGGGCCCGGGCAGATACGCAGTATTTT; length: 19; D: TRBD2; size: NA; J: TRBJ2-3; V: TRBV7-2
CDR3: CASKTGSTGELFF; DNA: TGTGCCAGCAAAACAGGTTCCACCGGGGAGCTGTTTTTT; length: 13; D: NA; size: NA; J: TRBJ2-2; V: TRBV2
CDR3: CASSSSAVYEQYF; DNA: TGTGCCAGCAGCTCCTCTGCAGTCTACGAGCAGTACTTC; length: 13; D: NA; size: NA; J: TRBJ2-7; V: TRBV7-2
CDR3: CASSQRLAWAKNIQYF; DNA: TGCGCCAGCAGCCAAAGACTAGCCTGGGCCAAAAACATTCAGTACTTC; length: 16; D: TRBD2; size: NA; J: TRBJ2-4; V: TRBV4-1
CDR3: CASSRGGSLVQYF; DNA: TGTGCCAGTAGTCGGGGCGGGAGTCTTGTGCAGTATTTT; length: 13; D: TRBD2; size: NA; J: TRBJ2-3; V: TRBV19
CDR3: CASSPRLSIDSNEQYF; DNA: TGTGCCAGCAGCCCCCGATTGTCAATAGACTCCAACGAGCAGTACTTC; length: 16; D: NA; size: few; J: TRBJ2-7; V: TRBV7-6
CDR3: CASSLYAGGSEQYF; DNA: TGCGCCAGCAGCTTGTATGCAGGGGGCAGCGAGCAGTACTTC; length: 14; D: TRBD1; size: once; J: TRBJ2-7; V: TRBV5-1
CDR3: CASSPGGTPFGYTF; DNA: TGTGCCAGCAGCCCTGGGGGTACCCCCTTTGGCTACACCTTC; length: 14; D: NA; size: NA; J: TRBJ1-2; V: TRBV27
CDR3: CASSKAGQASPLHF; DNA: TGTGCCAGCAGCAAAGCCGGACAAGCTTCACCCCTCCACTTT; length: 14; D: NA; size: NA; J: TRBJ1-6; V: TRBV21-1
CDR3: CASSLVEGINYEQYF; DNA: TGCGCCAGCAGCTTGGTGGAGGGGATCAACTACGAGCAGTACTTC; length: 15; D: NA; size: once; J: TRBJ2-7; V: TRBV5-1
CDR3: CASSLSPGNPYEQYF; DNA: TGTGCCAGCAGTTTATCACCGGGTAACCCCTACGAGCAGTACTTC; length: 15; D: NA; size: NA; J: TRBJ2-7; V: TRBV27
CDR3: CASKGQGPSNEQFF; DNA: TGTGCCAGCAAGGGACAGGGGCCGTCCAATGAGCAGTTCTTC; length: 14; D: TRBD1; size: NA; J: TRBJ2-1; V: TRBV2
CDR3: CASSWGPTSGRRDTQYF; DNA: TGCGCCAGCAGCTGGGGGCCGACTAGCGGGAGGAGAGATACGCAGTATTTT; length: 17; D: TRBD2; size: NA; J: TRBJ2-3; V: TRBV5-1
CDR3: CASSLAYAGLNTEAFF; DNA: TGCGCCAGCAGCTTGGCCTACGCAGGTCTGAACACTGAAGCTTTCTTT; length: 16; D: NA; size: once; J: TRBJ1-1; V: TRBV5-1
CDR3: CASRQYSNQPQHF; DNA: TGTGCCAGCAGACAATATAGCAATCAGCCCCAGCATTTT; length: 13; D: NA; size: once; J: TRBJ1-5; V: TRBV6-5
CDR3: CASSPPGLLETQYF; DNA: TGTGCCAGCTCACCACCGGGACTCTTAGAGACCCAGTACTTC; length: 14; D: NA; size: NA; J: TRBJ2-5; V: TRBV18
CDR3: CASGGGSEAFF; DNA: TGTGCCAGCGGGGGAGGGTCTGAAGCTTTCTTT; length: 11; D: NA; size: once; J: TRBJ1-1; V: TRBV2
CDR3: CASSDPGQGGNKPQHF; DNA: TGTGCCAGCAGTGATCCCGGACAGGGTGGGAACAAGCCCCAGCATTTT; length: 16; D: TRBD1; size: once; J: TRBJ1-5; V: TRBV6-1
CDR3: CASSEVHFTYEQYF; DNA: TGTGCCAGCAGTGAAGTGCACTTCACCTACGAGCAGTACTTC; length: 14; D: NA; size: NA; J: TRBJ2-7; V: TRBV6-1
CDR3: CASSPGQGNTEAFF; DNA: TGTGCCAGCTCACCAGGACAGGGGAACACTGAAGCTTTCTTT; length: 14; D: TRBD1; size: NA; J: TRBJ1-1; V: TRBV18
CDR3: CASSFLLEGHEQYF; DNA: TGTGCCAGCAGCTTTCTTTTAGAGGGTCACGAGCAGTACTTC; length: 14; D: NA; size: NA; J: TRBJ2-7; V: TRBV11-2
CDR3: CASSHGGQVYEQYF; DNA: TGTGCCAGCAGCCACGGGGGACAGGTCTACGAGCAGTACTTC; length: 14; D: TRBD1; size: NA; J: TRBJ2-7; V: TRBV6-6
CDR3: CASSDMGLAVSYEQYF; DNA: TGTGCCAGCAGTGACATGGGACTAGCGGTCTCCTACGAGCAGTACTTC; length: 16; D: TRBD2; size: NA; J: TRBJ2-7; V: TRBV6-2/TRBV6-3
CDR3: CASSYSWDNPEQYF; DNA: TGTGCCAGCAGTTACTCGTGGGACAATCCCGAGCAGTACTTC; length: 14; D: NA; size: few; J: TRBJ2-7; V: TRBV6-5
CDR3: CAARPAPSGGYEQYF; DNA: TGTGCCGCCCGTCCCGCCCCCAGCGGGGGCTACGAGCAGTACTTC; length: 15; D: TRBD2; size: NA; J: TRBJ2-7; V: TRBV6-5
CDR3: CASSLVQGGTGELFF; DNA: TGTGCCAGCAGCTTGGTCCAAGGGGGGACCGGGGAGCTGTTTTTT; length: 15; D: NA; size: NA; J: TRBJ2-2; V: TRBV5-4
CDR3: CASSLAAGPETQYF; DNA: TGCGCCAGCAGCTTGGCGGCGGGTCCAGAGACCCAGTACTTC; length: 14; D: NA; size: few; J: TRBJ2-5; V: TRBV5-1
CDR3: CAWRREDEQYF; DNA: TGTGCCTGGCGACGTGAAGACGAGCAGTACTTC; length: 11; D: NA; size: NA; J: TRBJ2-7; V: TRBV30
CDR3: CASSQVLLGTSGSKSYEQYF; DNA: TGCGCCAGCAGCCAAGTTCTCTTGGGAACTAGCGGGAGTAAATCCTACGAGCAGTACTTC; length: 20; D: TRBD2; size: NA; J: TRBJ2-7; V: TRBV4-1
CDR3: CASSETGGPTAQHF; DNA: TGTGCCAGCAGCGAGACAGGGGGCCCCACAGCCCAGCATTTT; length: 14; D: TRBD1; size: NA; J: TRBJ1-5; V: TRBV25-1